This T cell receptor (beta chain) originates from a study of blood T cells in healthy people across ages (dated by TCRdb to the mid-2010s). Some background on the complete study: Template switching captured roughly one uniquely barcoded TCR beta cDNA molecule per two T cells in model experiments. The study measured age-related changes in TCR beta repertoire diversity using deep sequencing normalized with unique cDNA molecular identifiers. The donors were split into four age groups: young (average around 17 years), middle-aged (39), aged (62) and long-lived (roughly 86). To avoid experimental bias, donors of different ages were distributed randomly across sequencing lanes. Using the same blood draw, the study looked at two additional independent replicas of 1 million unique cDNA reads for two donors, one aged 18 to 30 and the other aged 80 or older.

The sample holds many counts of this clonotype. This receptor's antigen is unknown. The record has no base qualities; no much larger clone is one base away. According to the germline V gene (reference sequence), CDR1 reads DFQATT and CDR2 reads SNEGSKA. Including the terminal cysteine and phenylalanine, the CDR3 comprises 14 residues. Of the read, only the CDR3 DNA is kept; its 42 bases are in frame from base 1. V trim: 6 bases; J trim: 4 bases; unmatched bases: 9. Donors were under 40 systemically healthy Caucasian individuals from Russia aged roughly 6 to 95 years. Each donor gave around 9.8 milliliters of peripheral blood, collected into EDTA-treated Vacutainer tubes. Ficoll-Paque density-gradient centrifugation was used to isolate PBMCs, with at least 7 million obtained per sample. Trizol reagent was used to extract total RNA from PBMCs, with at least 5 micrograms per sample. Naive CD45RAhigh/CD27high T cell percentages were measured by flow cytometry on a PBMC aliquot from every donor.

The study at large found these results: The percentage of naive T cells measured by flow cytometry correlated strongly with observed TCR beta diversity. As age increased, observed TCR beta diversity per million T cells dropped in a roughly linear way, and a significant reduction was already evident by age roughly 40. Because the CMV infection status of the donors was unknown, age-related changes in expanded clonotypes may potentially have been confounded. Bulk unsorted PBMC profiling prevented conclusive comparison of naive and antigen-experienced compartments. Total diversity estimates from one million sequenced T cells were considered lower bounds and underestimates. Compared with the aged group, the long-lived group had more naive CD4+ T cells, fewer expanded clones and increased TCR diversity, a pattern suggesting age selection.

Libraries came from 5' RACE. Sequencing took place on an Illumina HiSeq 2500. The second PCR ran for about 6 to 12 cycles and used a J-beta primer mix along with a sample-barcoded 5' primer. Each TCR beta cDNA molecule received a unique molecular identifier from a template-switch 5' adaptor carrying 12 random nucleotides. Each sample yielded at least 2.5 million CDR3-containing paired-end reads. First-strand cDNA synthesis was performed from all RNA using the Mint cDNA synthesis kit, with priming by a TRBC-specific oligonucleotide. Following uracil-DNA glycosylase treatment, all cDNA underwent a first 18-cycle PCR with the universal primers M1SS and BC2_uni_R. The paper's processing steps were these. For normalization, 1 million high-quality reads, each with a distinct molecular identifier, were randomly selected from each sample. Reads sharing molecular identifiers were discarded rather than binned into consensus sequences. MiTCR, with a Q25 quality threshold and the strictest error-elimination algorithm, was used for CDR3 identification, clonotype clustering and error correction. A nonparametric unseen species model with Euler transformation was used to estimate a lower bound on total TCR beta diversity. The raw public data were reprocessed by TCRdb itself: fastp quality trimming at Q25, MiXCR clonotype calling, in-frame beta chains only. Rows are combined by CDR3 protein, so each entry shows the most common genes and DNA. Clone size and V and J calls follow TCRdb, not the original study. The sample yields 790,000 or so distinct CDR3 sequences; about 47% were counted once. Of the sample, 15% to 20% is held by the ten largest clones.

The chain links TRBV20-1 with TRBJ2-4, and 7 junctional nucleotides match TRBD2. This clonotype originated in a man at least 80 years old in good health. Material for sequencing was blood. The nucleotides read TGCAGTGCAGGCCCTAGCGGACCGAAAAACATTCAGTACTTC. Its coded protein is CSAGPSGPKNIQYF.